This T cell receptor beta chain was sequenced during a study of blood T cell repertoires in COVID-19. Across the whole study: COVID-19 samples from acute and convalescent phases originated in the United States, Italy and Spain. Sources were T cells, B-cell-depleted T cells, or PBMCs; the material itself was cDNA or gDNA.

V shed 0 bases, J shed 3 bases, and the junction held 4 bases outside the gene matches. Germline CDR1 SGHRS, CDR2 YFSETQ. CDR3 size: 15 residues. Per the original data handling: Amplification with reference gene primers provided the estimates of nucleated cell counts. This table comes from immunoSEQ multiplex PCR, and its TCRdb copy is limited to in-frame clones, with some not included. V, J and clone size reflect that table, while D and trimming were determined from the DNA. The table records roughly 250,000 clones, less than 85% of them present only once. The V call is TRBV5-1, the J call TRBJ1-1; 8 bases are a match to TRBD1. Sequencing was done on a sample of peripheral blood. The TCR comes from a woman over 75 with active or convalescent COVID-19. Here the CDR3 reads CASSLVQGADTEAFF. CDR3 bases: TGCGCCAGCAGCTTGGTGCAGGGGGCGGACACTGAAGCTTTCTTT.